The 10 T cell receptor beta chains presented below share a single source sample, sequenced in a study of PD-1 blockade in classical Hodgkin lymphoma. Patients all relapsed after autologous stem cell transplantation, and there was variation in brentuximab vedotin exposure. Repertoires were generated with immunoSEQ multiplex PCR, while TCRdb's copy carries only in-frame clones and drops some. Of roughly 150,000 clones in the sample, 78% are singletons; the top ten hold 7.5% to 10%. Source: peripheral blood mononuclear cells (PBMCs), taken before the second cycle of nivolumab. These receptors originate from a human donor with classical Hodgkin lymphoma.

This clone was picked up a small number of times. Different DNA sequences within this sample yield the same CDR3. This chain joins TRBV6-5 and TRBJ1-2; D remains unclear. The CDR3 loop spans 13 amino acids. Trimming removed 0 bases at V and 2 bases at J, with 4 bases between. The germline V gene encodes CDR1 MNHEY and CDR2 SVGAGI. For the CDR3, the DNA is TGTGCCAGCAGTTACTCTGGAAACTATGGCTACACCTTC. Translation gives CASSYSGNYGYTF.

CDR3 protein: CASSYLTGNGYTF. DNA for the CDR3: TGTGCCAGCAGTTACTTGACAGGGAATGGCTACACCTTC. The gene calls are TRBV6-5 and TRBJ1-2; 7 bases fit TRBD1. V shed 1 base and J 6 bases; nucleotides not matched to a gene: 2. CDR1 MNHEY and CDR2 SVGAGI come from the germline V gene. CDR3 length: 13 amino acids.

The chain carries TRBV25-1 and TRBJ1-4; possible D gene TRBD1, 5 bases. This CDR3 contains 16 residues. Trimming removed 2 bases from V and 0 bases from J, with 10 bases in between. In germline, CDR1 is MGHDK, CDR2 SYGVNS. CDR3 amino acids: CASSEGLTATNEKLFF. The CDR3 nucleotides read TGTGCCAGCAGTGAAGGGTTGACAGCAACTAATGAAAAACTGTTTTTT.

The chain carries TRBV6-5 and TRBJ1-1, with unresolved D. CDR3 size: 16 residues. Trimming stripped 2 bases from V and 0 bases from J, with 13 bases between. Germline CDR1 and CDR2: MNHEY and SVGAGI. CDR3 in amino acids: CASSYPAGNMNTEAFF. The CDR3 DNA reads as TGTGCCAGCAGTTACCCCGCAGGTAACATGAACACTGAAGCTTTCTTT.

The V and J genes are TRBV28 and TRBJ1-5, with D perhaps TRBD1 (5 bases). The CDR3 covers 16 residues. V was pared by 8 bases and J by 0 bases, with 17 bases between. Germline CDR1 and CDR2: MDHEN and SYDVKM. The CDR3 protein is CASGSLDSYSNQPQHF. The CDR3 bases are TGTGCCAGCGGCTCCCTTGACAGTTATAGCAATCAGCCCCAGCATTTT.

The chain has TRBV18 and TRBJ2-3; 10 bases are shared with TRBD2. Per the germline V gene, CDR1 is KGHSH and CDR2 is LQKENI. The V segment lost 0 bases and the J segment 4 bases; nucleotides outside the gene matches: 4. This CDR3 region has 16 residues. CDR3 coding DNA: TGTGCCAGCTCACCACCGGGACTAGCGTCCCCAGATACGCAGTATTTT. The encoded protein is CASSPPGLASPDTQYF.

This clone was picked up many times. The identical CDR3 is also encoded by other nucleotide sequences in the sample. The chain uses TRBV2 and TRBJ2-7, with 11 bases fitting TRBD2. J lost 2 bases, V lost 6 bases, and 6 bases had no gene match. The CDR3 has 15 residues. The V gene's germline CDR1 is SNHLY and CDR2 FYNNEI. The CDR3: CASSPGTSGAYEQYF. CDR3 nucleotides: TGTGCCAGCAGCCCCGGGACTAGCGGCGCCTACGAGCAGTACTTC.

This clone turned up a few times. This chain uses TRBV6-6 with TRBJ2-5, with D perhaps matching TRBD1 or TRBD2 (6 bases each). CDR3 size: 16 residues. V dropped 7 bases and J dropped 3 bases, with 21 bases sitting between them. Germline V CDR1 and CDR2: MNHNY, SVGAGI (reference sequence). The CDR3 bases are TGTGCCAGCACCACTGGCATCGGGGGCACCGAAGAGACCCAGTACTTC. Protein sequence: CASTTGIGGTEETQYF.

For the CDR3, the DNA is TGTGCCTGGACCACAGGGGCTAGCGGGAGATCAGATACGCAGTATTTT. Protein product: CAWTTGASGRSDTQYF. The chain joins TRBV30 to TRBJ2-3, with 10 bases matching TRBD2. The CDR3 consists of 16 residues. CDR1 and CDR2 (germline): GTSNPN, SVGIG (reference sequence). The trim removed 4 bases at V and 4 bases at J, leaving 11 bases unmatched.

This clone was detected once. The V call is TRBV7-9, the J call TRBJ2-3; possible D gene TRBD2, 6 bases. V was pared by 5 bases and J by 1 base, with 10 bases between. From germline, CDR1 is SEHNR and CDR2 FQNEAQ (reference sequence). The CDR3 contains 14 residues. Here the CDR3 DNA reads TGTGCCAGCAGCCAAGGAGGGGGCACAGATACGCAGTATTTT. Amino acids: CASSQGGGTDTQYF.